The 24 T cell receptor beta chains in this list originate from one sample, sequenced in a study of blood T cell repertoires in COVID-19 (dated by TCRdb to between 2020 and 2021). Library method: the immunoSEQ multiplex PCR assay. TCRdb stores this immuneACCESS table with in-frame sequences only. Part of the clones is absent; in the studies checked, under half of the shortfall reflects unresolved V genes, and no reason is known for the rest. The sample has under 300,000 clones on record, 84% of them singletons. The top ten hold 1.5% of the sample. Sequenced input: peripheral blood. Receptor source: a woman in her thirties or forties who had recovered from COVID-19.

The rearrangement links TRBV29-1 to TRBJ2-1; TRBD2 matches at 8 bases. Looked up from germline, CDR1 is SQVTM and CDR2 is ANQGSEA. The trim removed 0 bases at V and 7 bases at J, leaving 17 bases unmatched. This CDR3 spans 18 amino acids. The CDR3 coding sequence is TGCAGCGTTGAAGATCGTGATCGGGGGGGTATCCAAGGGAATGAGCAGTTCTTC. Translated: CSVEDRDRGGIQGNEQFF.

CDR3 sequence (DNA): TGTGCCAGCACCGCAGGCTCCTACGAGCAGTACTTC. The encoded protein is CASTAGSYEQYF. This rearrangement joins TRBV2 to TRBJ2-7; D not certain. The V end was cut by 7 bases, the J end by 0 bases, with 7 bases between. The germline V gene has CDR1 SNHLY and CDR2 FYNNEI. CDR3 size: 12 residues.

The chain has TRBV12-3 or TRBV12-4 and TRBJ2-7; weak D call: TRBD2 (5 bases). Trimming cost V 2 bases and J 4 bases, with 6 bases left between them. This CDR3 has 12 residues. This chain's CDR3 is CASSLSGYEQYF. The DNA for the CDR3 is TGTGCCAGCAGTTTATCGGGGTACGAGCAGTACTTC.

Only a few counts were recorded for this clone. The chain employs TRBV28 and TRBJ1-5, with D possibly TRBD1 on 5 matching bases. V was trimmed by 7 bases and J by 0 bases, leaving 13 bases between them. The CDR3 runs 15 residues. Germline V gives CDR1 MDHEN, CDR2 SYDVKM. The CDR3 DNA follows: TGTGCCAGCACCTATTCGACAGTTAGCAATCAGCCCCAGCATTTT. Its protein is CASTYSTVSNQPQHF.

The chain uses TRBV28 and TRBJ1-3; no definite D call. The CDR3 covers 15 residues. Germline V gives CDR1 MDHEN, CDR2 SYDVKM. V was trimmed by 6 bases and J by 0 bases, leaving 12 bases between them. This chain's CDR3 is CASSPTWASGNTIYF. In DNA form, the CDR3 reads TGTGCCAGCAGCCCCACTTGGGCCTCTGGAAACACCATATATTTT. Supplemented by reference TRBV28 and TRBJ1-3, the full variable domain reads DVKVTQSSRYLVKRTGEKVFLECVQDMDHENMFWYRQDPGLGLRLIYFSYDVKMKEKGDIPEGYSVSREKKERFSLILESASTNQTSMYLCASSPTWASGNTIYFGEGSWLTVV.

The chain couples TRBV6-4 to TRBJ1-1; a weak D match, TRBD1 (5 bases). The germline gives CDR1 MRHNA, CDR2 SNTAGT. The V end was cut by 4 bases, the J end by 2 bases, with 11 bases between. CDR3 length equals 14 residues. CDR3 protein: CASSVTWGNTEAFF. CDR3 bases: TGTGCCAGCAGTGTAACTTGGGGCAACACTGAAGCTTTCTTT.

The rearrangement uses TRBV30 and TRBJ2-5; perhaps TRBD2 as D (5 bases). The CDR3 extends over 14 amino acids. Germline V gene sequence: CDR1 GTSNPN, CDR2 SVGIG (reference sequence). Trimming left V 0 bases short and J 6 bases short, with 14 bases between. CDR3 sequence reads: CAWSVLGSRKTQYF. As DNA, the CDR3 is TGTGCCTGGAGTGTACTAGGGAGTAGGAAGACCCAGTACTTC.

CDR3 sequence: CASSRTGRNTEAFF. In DNA, the CDR3 is TGCGCCAGCAGCCGAACAGGGAGAAACACTGAAGCTTTCTTT. The rearrangement uses TRBV4-1 and TRBJ1-1, with a tentative D call TRBD1 (6 bases). V was cut by 4 bases and J by 2 bases, with 11 bases left in between. CDR1 is MGHRA and CDR2 is YSYEKL in the germline V gene. The CDR3 spans 14 residues.

This clone turned up a few times. The gene calls are TRBV24-1 and TRBJ2-2; D may be TRBD1 (6 bases). CDR1 is KGHDR and CDR2 is SFDVKD in the germline V gene. Trimming took off 3 bases at V and 6 bases at J, with 13 bases between the two ends. The CDR3 consists of 15 residues. The CDR3 DNA sequence: TGTGCCACCAGTGATATACTCAGGGGTTCCGGGGAGCTGTTTTTT. This translates into CATSDILRGSGELFF.

The V call is TRBV19, the J call TRBJ2-7; D gene uncertain. The germline gives CDR1 LNHDA, CDR2 SQIVND (reference sequence). This CDR3 region has 15 residues. Trimming shortened V by 0 bases and J by 1 base, and 10 bases separated the two germline ends. For the CDR3, the DNA is TGTGCCAGTAGTATAGATTCTCAGTCTTCCTACGAGCAGTACTTC. Its translation: CASSIDSQSSYEQYF.

The genes are TRBV28 and TRBJ2-7, with 8 bases that match TRBD1. Trimming removed 0 bases from V and 6 bases from J; junction bases left unmatched: 7. The CDR3 runs to 15 residues. Per germline, CDR1 MDHEN and CDR2 SYDVKM. CDR3 residues: CASSLCPDRECEQYF. The DNA of the CDR3 is TGTGCCAGCAGTTTATGCCCGGACAGGGAGTGCGAGCAGTACTTC.

The genes are TRBV18 and TRBJ1-5; 7 bases are shared with TRBD1. The junction had 8 bases not matched to a gene; V was cut back by 5 bases and J by 1 base. This CDR3 spans 16 amino acids. Germline values: CDR1 KGHSH, CDR2 LQKENI. CDR3 nucleotides: TGTGCCAGCTCAGAACAGGGGCCCCAAAGCAATCAGCCCCAGCATTTT. It codes for CASSEQGPQSNQPQHF.

V and J are TRBV11-3 and TRBJ2-1; D gene uncertain. Looked up from germline, CDR1 is SGHNT and CDR2 is YENEEA. This CDR3 is 13 amino acids long. Trimming took 5 bases from V and 2 from J, leaving 7 bases between them. The CDR3 sequence: CASSPGAYNEQFF. The CDR3 nucleotides read TGTGCCAGCAGCCCGGGTGCCTACAATGAGCAGTTCTTC. The full variable domain, in which reference TRBV11-3 and TRBJ2-1 provide the parts outside the CDR3, is EAGVVQSPRYKIIEKKQPVAFWCNPISGHNTLYWYLQNLGQGPELLIRYENEEAVDDSQLPKDRFSAERLKGVDSTLKIQPAELGDSAVYLCASSPGAYNEQFFGPGTRLTVL.

The chain joins TRBV18 to TRBJ1-1; possibly TRBD1 for D (5 bases). The V gene's germline CDR1 is KGHSH and CDR2 LQKENI. Trimming removed 2 bases at V and 5 bases at J, with 12 bases between. The CDR3 is 14 residues long. Written as DNA, the CDR3 is TGTGCCAGCTCACCATTGGAGGGGCCAACTGAAGCTTTCTTT. Protein: CASSPLEGPTEAFF.

J is TRBJ1-3 and V is TRBV5-4, with D perhaps TRBD1 (5 bases). This CDR3 has 14 amino acids. Germline V gene sequence: CDR1 SGHNT, CDR2 YYREEE (reference sequence). V was trimmed by 3 bases and J by 1 base, leaving 8 bases between them. The CDR3 coding sequence is TGTGCCAGCAGCTGGGGGGATTCTGGAAACACCATATATTTT. As protein: CASSWGDSGNTIYF.

J is TRBJ2-5 and V is TRBV2, with 8 positions matching TRBD1. CDR1 SNHLY and CDR2 FYNNEI come from the germline V gene. With V trimmed by 7 bases and J by 5 bases, 9 bases remained unmatched. The CDR3 length is 14 residues. CDR3 in amino acids: CASTPQGAGETQYF. The CDR3 DNA sequence: TGTGCCAGCACTCCCCAGGGGGCTGGGGAGACCCAGTACTTC.

The V and J genes are TRBV19 and TRBJ2-4, with 8 bases aligning to TRBD1. The V gene's germline CDR1 is LNHDA and CDR2 SQIVND (reference sequence). V lost 4 bases and J lost 5; bases outside the gene matches: 7. CDR3 size: 15 residues. In DNA, the CDR3 is TGTGCCAGTAGTACCCCGGGACAGGAAGAAAACATTCAGTACTTC. Amino acids: CASSTPGQEENIQYF.

On this clone itself: Germline and junction disagree at one end, which may indicate a read error. The sample contains more than one DNA sequence encoding this CDR3. The gene calls are TRBV19 and TRBJ2-2; D might be TRBD2 (5 bases). This CDR3 spans 14 amino acids. CDR1 is LNHDA, CDR2 SQIVND, per germline (reference sequence). In nucleotides, the CDR3 is TGTGCCAGTCGGGAACAGTTTGACACCGGGGAGCTATTTTTT. Protein sequence: CASREQFDTGELFF.

J is TRBJ2-3 and V is TRBV5-1; TRBD2 matches 8 bases. J lost 3 bases, V lost 4 bases, and 4 bases had no gene match. CDR1 is SGHRS, CDR2 YFSETQ, per germline. CDR3 size: 14 residues. The DNA for the CDR3 is TGCGCCAGCAGCCCCGAGCGGGGGACAGATACGCAGTATTTT. It translates to CASSPERGTDTQYF.

A remark on this clone: A junction boundary mismatches the germline segment, possibly from a read error. The chain links TRBV19 to TRBJ1-2; 8 bases are a match to TRBD1. The germline CDR1 and CDR2 sequences are LNHDA and SQIVND (reference sequence). The CDR3 runs to 14 residues. In DNA, the CDR3 is TGTGCCAGTAGTGTAGACAGGGGTGACTATGGCTACACCTTC. Translating gives CASSVDRGDYGYTF.

The chain joins TRBV9 to TRBJ2-7; unclear D gene. Germline lookup yields CDR1 SGDLS and CDR2 YYNGEE. The CDR3 is 15 amino acids. Trimming took off 0 bases at V and 4 bases at J, with 14 bases between the two ends. CDR3 amino acids: CASSVEPSQVYEQYF. The DNA of the CDR3 is TGTGCCAGCAGCGTAGAACCCTCGCAGGTGTACGAGCAGTACTTC.

The genes are TRBV24-1 and TRBJ2-3; 7 nucleotides match TRBD2. With V trimmed by 4 bases and J by 2 bases, 5 bases remained unmatched. CDR3 length: 15 residues. The V gene's germline CDR1 is KGHDR and CDR2 SFDVKD. Here the CDR3 DNA reads TGTGCCACCAGTGACAGCGGGGATAACACAGATACGCAGTATTTT. Encoded protein: CATSDSGDNTDTQYF.

The J gene is TRBJ2-7, the V gene TRBV3-1 (or the pseudogene TRBV3-2); the match to TRBD2 covers 10 bases. The CDR3 runs 15 residues. The germline gives CDR1 LGHDT, CDR2 YNNKEL (reference sequence). V shed 2 bases and J 4 bases; nucleotides not matched to a gene: 5. The CDR3 region is CASSQSIAGGYEQYF. CDR3 nucleotide sequence: TGTGCCAGCAGCCAAAGTATAGCGGGGGGTTACGAGCAGTACTTC.

The chain couples TRBV6-1 to TRBJ1-4, with D possibly TRBD1 on 5 matching bases. Germline CDR1 is MNHNS and CDR2 is SASEGT. The V gene lost 4 bases and the J gene lost 4 bases, with 10 bases spanning the gap. The CDR3 runs to 14 residues. The chain's CDR3 is CASSVQVNNEKLFF. Written as DNA, the CDR3 is TGTGCCAGCAGTGTACAGGTGAATAATGAAAAACTGTTTTTT.